This paragraph covers one TCR beta chain sequence. Antigen unknown. The sample originates from a study of regulatory T cells in long-lasting Graves disease. Across the study: More than 5 years of antithyroid drugs with positive TSH receptor antibodies defined persistent Graves' disease. General study findings and limits: When disease was persistent, TRBV28, TRBJ1-2 and TRBJ2-5 were the favored segments. Whereas new patients shared about 980 public clonotypes, persistent patients shared more, at 2,500 to 3,500.

The CDR3 totals 15 residues. V was clipped by 4 bases and J by 5 bases; unmatched bases: 3. The germline V gene encodes CDR1 SEHNR and CDR2 FQNEAQ (reference sequence). Time point defined: persistent/refractory GD, antithyroid drugs over 5 years with positive TRAb. The TCR library was made from RNA extracted from PBMCs. iRepertoire HTBI primers and Arm-PCR of CDR3 regions built TCR beta libraries. From the multiplex PCR reads, TCRdb called clonotypes with MiXCR, one entry per CDR3 protein. The sample records fewer than 550,000 distinct CDR3 sequences, about a fifth being singletons. The sequence derives from a female donor with Graves disease. The sample in question was peripheral blood mononuclear cells (PBMCs), obtained when the disease was refractory, from a patient treated with antithyroid drugs. The chain uses TRBV7-9 and TRBJ2-5; 14 bases are a match to TRBD2. In DNA form, the CDR3 reads TGTGCCAGCAGCTCGACTAGCGGGAGGGTGGAGACCCAGTACTTC. It codes for CASSSTSGRVETQYF.